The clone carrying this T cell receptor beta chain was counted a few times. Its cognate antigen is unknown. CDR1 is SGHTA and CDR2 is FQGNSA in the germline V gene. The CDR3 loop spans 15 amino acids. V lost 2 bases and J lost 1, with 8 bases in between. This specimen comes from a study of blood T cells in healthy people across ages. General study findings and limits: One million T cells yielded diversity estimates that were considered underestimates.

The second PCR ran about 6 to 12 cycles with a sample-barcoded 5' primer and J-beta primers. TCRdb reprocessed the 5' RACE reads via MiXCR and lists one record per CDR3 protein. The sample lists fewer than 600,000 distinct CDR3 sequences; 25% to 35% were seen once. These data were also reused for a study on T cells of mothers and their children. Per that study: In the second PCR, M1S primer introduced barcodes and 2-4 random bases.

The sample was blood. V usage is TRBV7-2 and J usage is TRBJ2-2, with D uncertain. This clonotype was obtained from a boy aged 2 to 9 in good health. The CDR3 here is CASSLWTENTGELFF. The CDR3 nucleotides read TGTGCCAGCAGCTTATGGACCGAGAACACCGGGGAGCTGTTTTTT.